This paragraph covers one T cell receptor (beta chain) sequence. The sample holds a few counts of this clone. There is no known antigen for this receptor. No base quality values were provided; no much bigger clone lies one nucleotide off. The data derive from a study of beta chain features in type 1 diabetes listed by TCRdb under 2018. Context from the whole study: Patients and healthy donors did not differ in mean age, gender distribution, total cell number or subset yield. Regulatory and stem cell-like memory subsets were obtained from only 8 patients and about 8 healthy donors, while naive and central memory subsets were obtained from all 28 donors. A total of around 110,000,000 sorted cells were examined across all samples, and RNA yield correlated strongly with the number of cells per subset. In the study, TCRB repertoires of sorted circulating CD4+ T cell subsets from recently diagnosed type 1 diabetes patients were compared with those of matched healthy donors. General findings and caveats noted by the study authors: Patients with type 1 diabetes made fewer insertions and deleted more nucleotides at VDJ recombination sites, implying thymic rearrangement abnormalities. Shorter templates might have been favored by PCR, but patient and control samples were amplified and corrected together, so both groups would have been affected equally by any skew. Because the HLA sub-analyses included only small numbers of individuals, any influence of HLA type on TCRB rearrangement was left unresolved. Because cDNA was sequenced instead of genomic DNA, activated cells with high expression could be over-represented, although the groups did not differ in activation or CD3 levels. Type 1 diabetes patients showed a moderate but significant shortening of TCRB CDR3 length in all four CD4+ subsets. The naive, central memory and regulatory TCRB repertoires appeared to resemble one another more closely among patients than among healthy donors.

The germline V gene (reference sequence) provides CDR1 MNHEY and CDR2 SMNVEV. V trim: 2 bases; J trim: 4 bases; unmatched bases: 5. The CDR3 starts with the cysteine, ends with the phenylalanine, and has 14 residues. The CDR3 DNA has 42 bases and is translated from base 1. The High Capacity cDNA Reverse Transcription Kit was used to reverse transcribe all of the isolated RNA, meaning that expressed TCRB transcripts were what got sequenced. Naive, central memory and regulatory T cell samples underwent deep immunoSEQ sequencing, averaging around 4 million total reads per sample. After sorted cells were lysed in RLT buffer, RNA was extracted with DNase-treated RNeasy Micro or Mini kits, with the choice depending on cell number. To prevent cross-contamination, each cell subset was processed individually, whereas patient and healthy donor samples were processed jointly. The immunoSEQ multiplex PCR was used to amplify TCRB sequences from cDNA, yielding 87-bp fragments that span the CDR3 region. Sequencing of the amplicons was done on the Illumina HiSeq platform. On the authors' methods: PCR bias was corrected computationally using synthetic template baselines, and reads within Hamming distance 2 were collapsed, with unmergeable singletons discarded. Reads were aligned against IMGT to assign V, D and J genes, CDR3 length and insertions or deletions at six rearrangement sites. Clonotype counts were normalized to sorted cell number within each subset before computing true diversity and Gini coefficients with the tcR R package. The overlap coefficient, calculated on TCRB nucleotide sequences, was used to measure repertoire sharing. As a proxy for the pre-selection repertoire, out-of-frame TCRB sequences from naive cells were analyzed. Sourced from immuneACCESS, this table was stored by TCRdb with only in-frame sequences that have V and J called. A share of the clones is absent; for the studies checked, an unresolved V gene accounts for under half, and the remainder has no known explanation. The V and J calls and clone size come from that table; D and trimming were worked out from the DNA. The sample data list about 240,000 clones, and around 13% of these were observed just once. The top ten hold 0.019% of the sample.

A single peripheral blood draw of 90 to 150 mL on average was collected from each donor into heparinised tubes. A BD FACSAria II was used to sort naive, central memory, regulatory and stem cell-like memory CD4+ T cells with a panel that included CD45RO, CCR7, CD25, CD127, CD95 and CD27. Purity was above 95% for every sorted population. PBMCs were isolated immediately by Lymphoprep density gradient centrifugation and stained directly without culture. To minimize batch effects, samples were stained and sorted in pairs, one healthy donor with one patient per experiment. The sequenced sample was naive CD4+ T cells from blood. According to the study, the label for this sample's cell subset or site signals: true naive CD4+ T cells. The source is a man aged 25-45 years with type 1 diabetes. Recombination linked TRBV27 to TRBJ2-7; TRBD1 fits 7 bases in the junction. The DNA reads TGTGCCAGCAGTTTAAGGACAGGAGAATACGAGCAGTACTTC. This translates into CASSLRTGEYEQYF.